The 2 T cell receptor beta chains below all came from one sample that was sequenced in a study of blood T cell repertoires in COVID-19. Sequencing used immunoSEQ multiplex PCR; TCRdb keeps in-frame clones, though not all of them. There are around 480,000 clones in the sample; 75% to 90% occur only once, and approximately 0.7% lies in the top ten. Sequencing used PBMCs or T cells enriched from blood (not recorded which). Every receptor here comes from a woman aged 18-30 years who had recovered from COVID-19.

This clone was detected once. The V gene is TRBV19, the J gene TRBJ1-6, with D perhaps TRBD1 (6 bases). This CDR3 has 15 residues. Germline CDR1 reads LNHDA; CDR2 reads SQIVND (reference sequence). The germline V and J ends were trimmed by 3 bases and 11 bases, with 17 bases remaining between them. CDR3 residues: CASSIGGGQDTPLHF. For the CDR3, the DNA is TGTGCCAGTAGTATCGGGGGGGGACAAGATACACCCCTCCACTTT.

The chain recombines TRBV11-2 with TRBJ2-1; TRBD2 is a possible D gene (5 bases). There are 14 residues in the CDR3. V lost 5 bases, J lost 1 base, and 9 bases lay in between. CDR1 and CDR2 (germline): SGHAT, FQNNGV. CDR3 residues: CASSRGSSYNEQFF. CDR3 DNA sequence: TGTGCCAGCAGCAGAGGGAGTTCCTACAATGAGCAGTTCTTC.